This is a list of T cell receptor beta chains from one sample in a study of regulatory T cells in long-lasting Graves disease. TCRdb ran MiXCR on the multiplex PCR reads and lists one entry per CDR3 protein. The profile covers 600,000 to 800,000 distinct CDR3 sequences, with approximately 31% appearing a single time and about 42% taken by the ten largest. The sample here was peripheral blood mononuclear cells (PBMCs), taken when the disease was refractory, from a patient treated with antithyroid drugs. The receptors come from a female donor with Graves disease. Each CDR3 is given with its conserved first and last residue. The order of the fields is D gene, V gene, J gene, clone size, CDR3 protein, CDR3 DNA. D genes are given only for firm matches. Size values are once, few and many counts, or a class for expanded clones, and some rows have none.

d_call: TRBD1; v_call: TRBV6-1; j_call: TRBJ2-7; clone_size: NA; cdr3_aa: CASSPGQVHYEQYF; cdr3_nt: TGTGCCAGCAGTCCCGGACAGGTACACTACGAGCAGTACTTC
d_call: NA; v_call: TRBV12-3/TRBV12-4; j_call: TRBJ1-1; clone_size: many; cdr3_aa: CASRDSMNTEAFF; cdr3_nt: TGTGCCAGCAGGGACAGTATGAACACTGAAGCTTTCTTT
d_call: NA; v_call: TRBV6-1; j_call: TRBJ1-1; clone_size: few; cdr3_aa: CASPRDTRNTEAFF; cdr3_nt: TGTGCCAGCCCCCGGGACACGAGAAACACTGAAGCTTTCTTT
d_call: NA; v_call: TRBV7-3; j_call: TRBJ1-1; clone_size: few; cdr3_aa: CASSRPRLAGNTEAFF; cdr3_nt: TGTGCCAGCAGCCGACCCCGACTCGCCGGTAACACTGAAGCTTTCTTT
d_call: NA; v_call: TRBV25-1; j_call: TRBJ1-1; clone_size: few; cdr3_aa: CASSAGGGITEAFF; cdr3_nt: TGTGCCAGCAGTGCGGGGGGAGGGATCACTGAAGCTTTCTTT
d_call: NA; v_call: TRBV7-2; j_call: TRBJ1-5; clone_size: NA; cdr3_aa: CASSISRGINQPQHF; cdr3_nt: TGTGCCAGCAGCATATCGAGGGGTATCAATCAGCCCCAGCATTTT
d_call: NA; v_call: TRBV19; j_call: TRBJ1-1; clone_size: NA; cdr3_aa: CASREDVRAFF; cdr3_nt: TGTGCCAGTAGGGAGGACGTACGAGCTTTCTTT
d_call: TRBD1; v_call: TRBV6-2/TRBV6-3; j_call: TRBJ1-2; clone_size: many; cdr3_aa: CASSRGQGASYGYTF; cdr3_nt: TGTGCCAGCAGCCGCGGACAGGGGGCATCCTATGGCTACACCTTC
d_call: TRBD1; v_call: TRBV19; j_call: TRBJ1-1; clone_size: NA; cdr3_aa: CASSAGQGVTEAFF; cdr3_nt: TGTGCCAGTAGTGCGGGACAGGGGGTCACTGAAGCTTTCTTT
d_call: NA; v_call: TRBV30; j_call: TRBJ2-2; clone_size: NA; cdr3_aa: CAWRALAGELFF; cdr3_nt: TGTGCCTGGAGGGCCTTGGCCGGGGAGCTGTTTTTT
d_call: NA; v_call: TRBV5-1; j_call: TRBJ1-1; clone_size: NA; cdr3_aa: CASSSQWDTEAFF; cdr3_nt: TGCGCCAGCAGTTCACAGTGGGACACTGAAGCTTTCTTT
d_call: NA; v_call: TRBV6-2/TRBV6-3; j_call: TRBJ2-7; clone_size: NA; cdr3_aa: CASRTSGTAYEQYF; cdr3_nt: TGTGCCAGCAGAACCAGCGGAACTGCCTACGAGCAGTACTTC
d_call: NA; v_call: TRBV12-3/TRBV12-4; j_call: TRBJ1-1; clone_size: many; cdr3_aa: CASSHSGGNTEAFF; cdr3_nt: TGTGCCAGCAGCCATTCTGGGGGGAACACTGAAGCTTTCTTT
d_call: NA; v_call: TRBV7-2; j_call: TRBJ1-5; clone_size: NA; cdr3_aa: CASSPYIDQPQHF; cdr3_nt: TGTGCCAGCAGCCCCTACATAGATCAGCCCCAGCATTTT
d_call: NA; v_call: TRBV2; j_call: TRBJ2-7; clone_size: many; cdr3_aa: CASRLGQAEQYF; cdr3_nt: TGTGCCAGCAGGTTAGGCCAGGCCGAGCAGTACTTC
d_call: NA; v_call: TRBV27; j_call: TRBJ1-2; clone_size: NA; cdr3_aa: CTSSSGPPNYGYTF; cdr3_nt: TGTACCAGCAGTTCGGGACCGCCCAACTATGGCTACACCTTC
d_call: NA; v_call: TRBV11-2; j_call: TRBJ2-1; clone_size: NA; cdr3_aa: CASSKNRGTLTYSYNEQFF; cdr3_nt: TGTGCCAGCAGCAAAAATCGAGGGACACTTACTTACTCCTACAATGAGCAGTTCTTC
d_call: NA; v_call: TRBV6-1; j_call: TRBJ1-1; clone_size: NA; cdr3_aa: CASSLPRGGKTEASF; cdr3_nt: TGTGCCAGCAGTCTCCCCCGAGGGGGAAAGACTGAAGCTTCCTTT
d_call: NA; v_call: TRBV11-2; j_call: TRBJ1-4; clone_size: few; cdr3_aa: CASSPVWGREKLFF; cdr3_nt: TGTGCCAGCAGCCCAGTCTGGGGGCGAGAAAAACTGTTTTTT
d_call: NA; v_call: TRBV19; j_call: TRBJ1-1; clone_size: NA; cdr3_aa: CASSAREGPNTEAFF; cdr3_nt: TGTGCCAGTAGTGCCAGAGAGGGGCCGAACACTGAAGCTTTCTTT
d_call: TRBD1; v_call: TRBV7-9; j_call: TRBJ1-2; clone_size: NA; cdr3_aa: CASSLSGRGHDGYTF; cdr3_nt: TGTGCCAGCAGCTTATCAGGCAGGGGGCATGATGGCTACACCTTC
d_call: TRBD1; v_call: TRBV6-1; j_call: TRBJ1-2; clone_size: NA; cdr3_aa: CASSELGGTGYTF; cdr3_nt: TGTGCCAGCAGTGAGTTAGGGGGCACGGGCTACACCTTC
d_call: NA; v_call: TRBV28; j_call: TRBJ1-2; clone_size: many; cdr3_aa: CASTTTGIYGYTF; cdr3_nt: TGTGCCAGCACGACCACAGGGATATATGGCTACACCTTC
d_call: NA; v_call: TRBV12-5; j_call: TRBJ1-1; clone_size: NA; cdr3_aa: CASGRGGGNEAFF; cdr3_nt: TGTGCTAGTGGTCGGGGGGGGGGTAATGAAGCTTTCTTT
d_call: NA; v_call: TRBV6-1; j_call: TRBJ2-5; clone_size: few; cdr3_aa: CASSQGLGETQYF; cdr3_nt: TGTGCCAGCAGTCAGGGGTTAGGGGAGACCCAGTACTTC
d_call: TRBD1; v_call: TRBV5-1; j_call: TRBJ1-1; clone_size: NA; cdr3_aa: CASSLVQTGEAFF; cdr3_nt: TGCGCCAGCAGCTTGGTGCAGACAGGGGAAGCTTTCTTT
d_call: NA; v_call: TRBV2; j_call: TRBJ1-1; clone_size: NA; cdr3_aa: CASTKGQPGAFF; cdr3_nt: TGTGCCAGCACAAAGGGTCAGCCTGGAGCTTTCTTT
d_call: TRBD1; v_call: TRBV19; j_call: TRBJ1-1; clone_size: few; cdr3_aa: CASSITAGTGMNTEAFF; cdr3_nt: TGTGCCAGTAGTATAACTGCCGGGACAGGGATGAACACTGAAGCTTTCTTT
d_call: TRBD1; v_call: TRBV14; j_call: TRBJ1-2; clone_size: NA; cdr3_aa: CASSQVRGRGAGYTF; cdr3_nt: TGTGCCAGCAGCCAAGTAAGGGGGCGCGGTGCTGGCTACACCTTC
d_call: NA; v_call: TRBV20-1; j_call: TRBJ2-7; clone_size: few; cdr3_aa: CSARGLASYEQYF; cdr3_nt: TGCAGTGCTAGGGGTCTAGCCTCCTACGAGCAGTACTTC
d_call: NA; v_call: TRBV6-9; j_call: TRBJ1-5; clone_size: NA; cdr3_aa: CASSDPTDQPQHF; cdr3_nt: TGTGCCAGCAGTGACCCGACGGATCAGCCCCAGCATTTT
d_call: NA; v_call: TRBV5-1; j_call: TRBJ1-2; clone_size: few; cdr3_aa: CASSGDVYGYTF; cdr3_nt: TGCGCCAGCAGCGGGGACGTTTATGGCTACACCTTC
d_call: TRBD1; v_call: TRBV7-3; j_call: TRBJ1-1; clone_size: NA; cdr3_aa: CASNTGTGPPNTEAFF; cdr3_nt: TGTGCCAGCAATACCGGGACAGGACCTCCGAACACTGAAGCTTTCTTT
d_call: NA; v_call: TRBV29-1; j_call: TRBJ2-5; clone_size: few; cdr3_aa: CSVVASRGGETQYF; cdr3_nt: TGCAGCGTTGTGGCCTCCAGAGGCGGAGAGACCCAGTACTTC
d_call: NA; v_call: TRBV4-1; j_call: TRBJ1-1; clone_size: few; cdr3_aa: CASSQDPPDLNTEAFF; cdr3_nt: TGCGCCAGCAGCCAAGACCCCCCGGACCTCAACACTGAAGCTTTCTTT
d_call: NA; v_call: TRBV29-1; j_call: TRBJ1-1; clone_size: few; cdr3_aa: CSVREEAEAFF; cdr3_nt: TGCAGCGTCAGGGAAGAGGCTGAAGCTTTCTTT
d_call: NA; v_call: TRBV7-2; j_call: TRBJ2-5; clone_size: few; cdr3_aa: CASSPRKETQYF; cdr3_nt: TGTGCCAGCAGCCCTAGGAAGGAGACCCAGTACTTC
d_call: NA; v_call: TRBV28; j_call: TRBJ1-5; clone_size: NA; cdr3_aa: CASSRYRDGGQQPQHF; cdr3_nt: TGTGCCAGCAGCCGTTACCGGGACGGGGGTCAACAGCCCCAGCATTTT
d_call: NA; v_call: TRBV29-1; j_call: TRBJ1-2; clone_size: few; cdr3_aa: CSVGGTGLVGYTF; cdr3_nt: TGCAGCGTTGGAGGGACGGGGCTAGTTGGCTACACCTTC
d_call: NA; v_call: TRBV5-1; j_call: TRBJ1-2; clone_size: few; cdr3_aa: CASSLGLGDYGYTF; cdr3_nt: TGTGCCAGCAGCTTAGGCTTGGGGGACTATGGCTACACCTTC
d_call: NA; v_call: TRBV24-1; j_call: TRBJ1-1; clone_size: NA; cdr3_aa: CATSVSGGEAFF; cdr3_nt: TGTGCCACCAGTGTTTCAGGCGGGGAAGCTTTCTTT